These T cell receptor beta chains were read from a single sample in a study of T cell responses to AZD1222 COVID-19 vaccine. Assay: immunoSEQ multiplex PCR; the TCRdb copy retains only in-frame clones and omits some. Among about 130,000 clones listed, 92% were seen once. Sequenced here: peripheral blood, sampled 28 days after the second AZD1222 dose. These TCRs come from an adult who received the AZD1222 COVID-19 vaccine. CDR3s leave out the opening cysteine and the closing phenylalanine or tryptophan. Not all rows give a size; the values are once, few, many and, for expanded clones, a class.

>NA|TRBJ1-4|TRBV9
ASSVGQSEKLF
>NA|TRBJ2-3|TRBV12-1
ASSFAVPASSTDTQY
>NA|TRBJ1-1|TRBV5-1
ASSFGQGGIEVYTEAF
>once|TRBJ1-2|TRBV5-8
ASSLVDRNYGYT
>NA|TRBJ2-5|TRBV5-1
ASSLGPVGETQY
>NA|TRBJ2-3|TRBV27
ASSLWGTGGTDTQY
>NA|TRBJ2-5|TRBV7-2
ASSLGSSGWETQY
>NA|TRBJ2-7|TRBV6-2/TRBV6-3
ASSFQDGARRYEQY
>NA|TRBJ1-2|TRBV5-4
ASSTNRRVARNPSYGYT
>NA|TRBJ2-7|TRBV27
ASSSGQGYEQY
>NA|TRBJ1-2|TRBV4-2
ASSQDPFYGYT
>NA|TRBJ2-1|TRBV5-6
ASSSPSGRLSYNEQF
>NA|TRBJ1-4|TRBV27
ASSLRGMYEKLF
>NA|TRBJ2-7|TRBV19
ASSTGLTYEQY
>NA|TRBJ1-2|TRBV6-5
AILDGANYGYT
>NA|TRBJ1-2|TRBV6-1
ASSEPQFGGYT
>NA|TRBJ2-7|TRBV19
ASSRASLPHEQY
>NA|TRBJ2-2|TRBV5-1
ASSLASGGPTGELF
>NA|TRBJ1-1|TRBV20-1
SAKAGTEAF
>NA|TRBJ1-1|TRBV9
ASSVGIMGTQAF
>NA|TRBJ2-1|TRBV24-1
ATSDYYNEQF
>NA|TRBJ2-7|TRBV12-3/TRBV12-4
ASSLRWEQY
>NA|TRBJ1-1|TRBV16
ASSQGRLLNTEAF
>NA|TRBJ1-2|TRBV20-1
SARWAGGYT
>NA|TRBJ2-1|TRBV20-1
SASRGVGATYNEQF
>once|TRBJ1-6|TRBV7-2
ASSLAPGFNSPLH
>NA|TRBJ2-7|TRBV24-1
ATSQDYEQY
>NA|TRBJ1-2|TRBV29-1
SVVSPLNWNSGGYT
>NA|TRBJ1-4|TRBV28
ASSLGGRINEKLF
>NA|TRBJ1-2|TRBV29-1
SVRVAGGHGYT
>NA|TRBJ2-1|TRBV13
ASSFGLAGGDEQF
>NA|TRBJ1-2|TRBV5-5
ASSWVTGGYGNYGYT
>NA|TRBJ2-2|TRBV2
ASRGLAPGELF
>NA|TRBJ2-3|TRBV9
ASSVDASGSITFTDTQY
>NA|TRBJ2-7|TRBV27
ASSLTGREQY
>NA|TRBJ1-1|TRBV4-1
ASSQDVGRRVGEAF
>NA|TRBJ1-6|TRBV28
ASTLRLNSPLH